This entry lists 3 T cell receptor beta chains sequenced from one sample in a study (dated by TCRdb to 2013 to 2016). Library creation used 5' RACE. Sequenced using an Illumina MiSeq. Clones were called with MiXCR by TCRdb after fastp trimmed the public reads at Q25, and only in-frame beta chains were retained. A single entry per CDR3 protein holds the most common genes and DNA from its merged rows. The sample table contains about 5,900 distinct CDR3 sequences; only one count was recorded for about three quarters of them. Clones ranked in the top ten supply about 3.9% of the sample. The sequencing sample was made of memory CD4+ T cells sorted from a lymph node. The cell subset or site label, read with the paper, signifies: memory CD4+ T cells, CD4+CD45RO+CD25-. The origin of the receptors is a female donor with breast cancer.

Remarks on this clonotype: The junction departs from germline at one end; a sequencing error may be responsible. For the CDR3, the DNA is TGTGCCAGCGGAGGGGGCAGGAATGAGCAGCTCTTC. Its protein is CASGGGRNEQLF. This rearrangement joins TRBV7-3 to TRBJ2-1; TRBD1 is a possible D gene (7 bases). Per the germline V gene, CDR1 is SGHTA and CDR2 is FQGTGA. The CDR3 totals 12 residues.

Concerning this clonotype itself: The CDR3 does not close with the conserved phenylalanine or tryptophan, likely indicating a read error. The chain recombines TRBV29-1 with TRBJ2-7; 7 bases are shared with TRBD1. J was trimmed by 3 bases and V by 6 bases; bases with no gene match: 8. Germline V gene lookup returns CDR1 SQVTM and CDR2 ANQGSEA. The CDR3 extends over 13 amino acids. CDR3 sequence reads: CSVGTALGYEQYY. CDR3 bases: TGCAGCGTGGGGACAGCACTGGGCTACGAGCAGTACTAC.

V is TRBV20-1 and J is TRBJ1-1; D may be TRBD1 (5 bases). V gave up 6 bases and J gave up 0 bases, with 11 bases separating them. The germline V gene has CDR1 DFQATT and CDR2 SNEGSKA (reference sequence). The CDR3 is 13 amino acids. The chain's CDR3 is CSAGGRMNTEAFF. Written as DNA, the CDR3 is TGCAGTGCGGGGGGAAGAATGAACACTGAAGCTTTCTTT.